These 22 T cell receptor beta chains were all obtained from the same sample, sequenced in a study of blood T cells in healthy people across ages. A sample-barcoded 5' primer and a J-beta primer mix were used in a second PCR of roughly 6 to 11 cycles. Each CDR3 protein gets one entry after TCRdb re-called the 5' RACE reads with MiXCR. The sample lists some 700,000 distinct CDR3 sequences; 35% to 45% were seen once. The sample consisted of blood. Source of these receptors: a woman aged 60-70 years in good health.

The chain links TRBV12-3 or TRBV12-4 to TRBJ1-5; TRBD1 might be the D (5 bases). This CDR3 comprises 15 residues. Trimming cost V 4 bases and J 3 bases, with 13 bases left between them. CDR3 sequence: CASSSTGRDNQPQHF. The CDR3 coding sequence is TGTGCCAGCAGTTCGACGGGCAGGGACAATCAGCCCCAGCATTTT.

Only a few counts were recorded for this clonotype. The rearrangement uses TRBV5-1 and TRBJ1-1; no clear D gene. The V end was cut by 1 base, the J end by 1 base, with 8 bases between. CDR3 length: 14 amino acids. Germline CDR1 and CDR2: SGHRS and YFSETQ. Written as DNA, the CDR3 is TGCGCCAGCAGCTTGACGAGAACGAACACTGAAGCTTTCTTT. Translated: CASSLTRTNTEAFF. The complete variable domain, with remaining parts taken from reference TRBV5-1 and TRBJ1-1, reads KAGVTQTPRYLIKTRGQQVTLSCSPISGHRSVSWYQQTPGQGLQFLFEYFSETQRNKGNFPGRFSGRQFSNSRSEMNVSTLELGDSALYLCASSLTRTNTEAFFGQGTRLTVV.

The chain combines TRBV4-2 with TRBJ2-3; TRBD2 matches 12 bases. The CDR3 covers 19 residues. Germline values: CDR1 LGHNA, CDR2 YNFKEQ. J was trimmed by 1 base and V by 3 bases; bases with no gene match: 11. The CDR3 sequence: CASSHAEGLAGGGTDTQYF. As DNA, the CDR3 is TGTGCCAGCAGCCATGCCGAAGGTCTAGCGGGGGGGGGCACAGATACGCAGTATTTT.

This clonotype appeared a few times. The chain employs TRBV12-3 or TRBV12-4 and TRBJ2-7; TRBD2 matches at 11 bases. The CDR3 length is 14 residues. The V gene end was trimmed by 6 bases and the J gene end by 1 base; junction bases not matched to a gene: 2. The CDR3 DNA reads TGTGCCAGCAGGACTAGCGGGGATTCCTACGAGCAGTACTTC. Protein sequence: CASRTSGDSYEQYF.

This sequence joins TRBV27 and TRBJ1-2; 8 nucleotides agree with TRBD1. J gave up 7 bases and V 5 bases, and 12 bases lay outside the gene matches. Germline V CDR1 and CDR2: MNHEY, SMNVEV (reference sequence). The CDR3 extends over 15 amino acids. The CDR3 reads CASSLDRAQMGGYTF. The CDR3 nucleotides are TGTGCCAGCAGTCTGGACAGGGCCCAGATGGGTGGCTACACCTTC.

This clonotype was observed at least ten times. The CDR3 here is CASSQVDRGYTF. The CDR3, as DNA: TGTGCCAGCAGCCAAGTGGACAGGGGCTACACCTTC. The rearrangement links TRBV4-2 to TRBJ1-2; TRBD1 matches 7 bases. With 1 base clipped from V and 8 bases from J, the junction kept 1 base outside the gene matches. Germline values: CDR1 LGHNA, CDR2 YNFKEQ. The CDR3 consists of 12 residues.

This clonotype was recorded at least ten times. The gene calls are TRBV3-1 and TRBJ2-7; no firm D call. This CDR3 has 13 amino acids. Germline V CDR1 and CDR2: LGHDT, YNNKEL (reference sequence). V lost 6 bases and J lost 1, with 10 bases in between. The CDR3 here is CASRRGPSYEQYF. For the CDR3, the DNA is TGTGCCAGCAGACGCGGACCTTCCTACGAGCAGTACTTC.

In regard to this clonotype: This may be a read error, as it is one base from a much larger clone. The chain couples TRBV4-2 to TRBJ2-7, with a weak D call TRBD1 (5 bases). CDR1 is LGHNA, CDR2 YNFKEQ, per germline. This CDR3 contains 15 residues. Between the trimmed V and J ends, which lost 0 bases and 5 bases, there was a span of 14 bases. The CDR3 spells CASSQEWAGFNEQYF. As DNA, the CDR3 is TGTGCCAGCAGCCAAGAGTGGGCAGGGTTCAACGAGCAGTACTTC.

CDR3 sequence reads: CASSHRGFQETQYF. CDR3 nucleotides: TGTGCCAGCAGTCACCGGGGGTTTCAAGAGACCCAGTACTTC. The rearrangement links TRBV27 to TRBJ2-5; a weak D match, TRBD2 (6 bases). Between the trimmed V and J ends, which lost 5 bases and 2 bases, there was a span of 12 bases. The CDR3 has 14 amino acids. From germline, CDR1 is MNHEY and CDR2 SMNVEV (reference sequence).

In its sample, this clonotype was seen a few times. This sequence joins TRBV7-3 and TRBJ1-1; TRBD1 matches at 7 bases. Trimming removed 5 bases from V and 2 bases from J; junction bases left unmatched: 5. The CDR3 is made up of 14 amino acids. The germline gives CDR1 SGHTA, CDR2 FQGTGA. CDR3 region: CASSEGTVNTEAFF. The CDR3 DNA reads as TGTGCCAGCAGCGAAGGGACAGTTAACACTGAAGCTTTCTTT. The variable domain in full, with the rest retrieved from reference TRBV7-3 and TRBJ1-1, is GAGVSQTPSNKVTEKGKYVELRCDPISGHTALYWYRQSLGQGPEFLIYFQGTGAADDSGLPNDRFFAVRPEGSVSTLKIQRTERGDSAVYLCASSEGTVNTEAFFGQGTRLTVV.

This clonotype was seen once. A much larger clone differs by one base, so this may be a read error. The V call is TRBV29-1, the J call TRBJ2-5; 9 bases are a match to TRBD1. The trim removed 7 bases at V and 11 bases at J, leaving 17 bases unmatched. CDR3 length: 14 amino acids. CDR1 and CDR2 from the germline V gene are SQVTM and ANQGSEA. The CDR3 loop is CSAVVGTGTGEQYF. CDR3 bases: TGCAGCGCAGTCGTTGGGACAGGGACAGGAGAGCAGTACTTC.

The chain couples TRBV6-4 to TRBJ2-1; D remains unclear. In germline, CDR1 is MRHNA, CDR2 SNTAGT. Trimming removed 3 bases at V and 0 bases at J, with 9 bases between. The CDR3 runs 15 residues. CDR3 coding DNA: TGTGCCAGCAGTGAATCCAGGAGCTCCTACAATGAGCAGTTCTTC. This codes for CASSESRSSYNEQFF.

This chain links TRBV6-5 with TRBJ2-6; D remains ambiguous. Looked up from germline, CDR1 is MNHEY and CDR2 is SVGAGI. CDR3 length: 16 amino acids. The V gene lost 0 bases and the J gene lost 0 bases, with 6 bases spanning the gap. CDR3 in amino acids: CASSYSHYSGANVLTF. Here the CDR3 DNA reads TGTGCCAGCAGTTACTCGCACTACTCTGGGGCCAACGTCCTGACTTTC.

The chain recombines TRBV3-1 with TRBJ1-2, with TRBD1 matching over 8 bases. The CDR3 consists of 18 residues. The germline V gene has CDR1 LGHDT and CDR2 YNNKEL (reference sequence). V was pared by 3 bases and J by 7 bases, with 19 bases of the junction left unmatched. DNA of the CDR3: TGTGCCAGCAGCCACACTGCTACGTCTTGGACAGGGAAAGCTGGCTACACCTTC. It translates to CASSHTATSWTGKAGYTF.

This clonotype has ten or more counts. V gene TRBV12-3 or TRBV12-4 combines with J gene TRBJ2-5, with D possibly being TRBD1 or TRBD2 (5 bases each). V shed 6 bases and J shed 3 bases, with 11 bases lying between them. There are 13 residues in the CDR3. Here the CDR3 reads CASSWDGKETQYF. CDR3 coding DNA: TGTGCCAGCAGCTGGGACGGGAAAGAGACCCAGTACTTC.

This clonotype has just a few counts. The chain combines TRBV6-5 with TRBJ1-2; 9 bases align to TRBD1. The J segment lost 5 bases and the V segment lost 6 bases, leaving 4 bases of the junction unmatched. The CDR3 runs to 13 residues. The germline V gene encodes CDR1 MNHEY and CDR2 SVGAGI. The CDR3 is CASRLQGAYGYTF. CDR3 DNA: TGTGCCAGCAGGCTACAGGGGGCTTATGGCTACACCTTC.

This clonotype was detected only a few times. J is TRBJ1-5 and V is TRBV21-1. TRBV21-1 is a documented pseudogene. The CDR3 is 16 residues long. The CDR3 nucleotides are TGTGCCAGCAGCAAAGGCTTTAGGAGGGCTCGGCAGCCCCAGCATTTT. This sequence encodes CASSKGFRRARQPQHF.

This clonotype was seen a single time. The genes are TRBV6-2 or TRBV6-3 and TRBJ2-3; no reliable D call. Deletions cut 6 bases from V and 1 base from J, with 11 bases between. The CDR3 length is 14 residues. Per germline, CDR1 MNHEY and CDR2 SVGEGT. CDR3 amino acids: CASRPFFGTDTQYF. DNA for the CDR3: TGTGCCAGCAGGCCCTTCTTCGGCACAGATACGCAGTATTTT.

This clonotype occurred a few times. The V call is TRBV12-3 or TRBV12-4, the J call TRBJ1-5, with D hard to call. With 7 bases removed from V and 0 bases from J, the gap between germline ends came to 7 bases. The CDR3 extends over 13 amino acids. The chain's CDR3 is CASTRHSNQPQHF. The CDR3 DNA follows: TGTGCCAGCACTCGACATAGCAATCAGCCCCAGCATTTT.

This clonotype was picked up one time. The chain employs TRBV10-3 and TRBJ1-4; TRBD1 matches at 7 bases. The CDR3 runs 14 residues. Per germline, CDR1 ENHRY and CDR2 SYGVKD. J gave up 2 bases and V 6 bases, and 3 bases lay outside the gene matches. The CDR3 loop reads CAIRKGATNEKLFF. The CDR3 bases are TGTGCCATCAGGAAGGGGGCCACTAATGAAAAACTGTTTTTT.

V gene TRBV6-1 combines with J gene TRBJ2-2; 8 bases fit TRBD1. The length of the CDR3 is 16 residues. Trimming took 2 bases from V and 3 from J; bases not matched to a gene: 5. Per the germline V gene, CDR1 is MNHNS and CDR2 is SASEGT. CDR3 region: CASSENDRGYTGELFF. CDR3 sequence (DNA): TGTGCCAGCAGTGAAAACGACAGGGGCTACACCGGGGAGCTGTTTTTT.

A note on this clonotype: This sequence may be a read error, since a much larger clone differs from it by one base. The CDR3 DNA follows: TGCAGCACCTCAACAGGGGATGGCAATCGGCCCCAGCATTTT. This gives the protein CSTSTGDGNRPQHF. The chain uses TRBV29-1 and TRBJ1-5; 7 nucleotides line up with TRBD1. From germline, CDR1 is SQVTM and CDR2 ANQGSEA. The CDR3 totals 14 residues.